This T cell receptor beta chain is drawn from a study of blood T cells in healthy people across ages. Findings of the study overall: Donor CMV status, an unknown factor, possibly confounded changes in expanded clonotypes. Any conclusive comparison of naive versus antigen-experienced cells was prevented by using unsorted PBMCs.

The authors ran a second PCR of about 6 to 11 cycles using a sample-barcoded 5' primer and a J-beta primer mix. All samples gave at least 2.5 million CDR3-containing paired-end reads. TCRdb re-called the 5' RACE reads through MiXCR, storing one row per CDR3 protein. Among about a million distinct CDR3 sequences listed, 51% were seen once. This clonotype was counted many times. What it recognizes is unknown. V lost 1 base and J lost 0; bases outside the gene matches: 5. Germline-derived CDR1 and CDR2 are SGHDT and YYEEEE. The CDR3 extends over 17 amino acids. Sequenced input: blood. This chain links TRBV5-6 with TRBJ2-7; the match to TRBD2 covers 12 bases. This receptor was identified in a woman in her fifties or sixties in good health. The CDR3 loop reads CASSLLAGGRISYEQYF. CDR3 nucleotides: TGTGCCAGCAGCTTGCTAGCGGGAGGGAGAATCTCCTACGAGCAGTACTTC.